This T cell receptor (beta chain) emerged from a study of cytotoxic CD8 clonotypes in ibrutinib-treated CLL. Per germline, CDR1 ENHRY and CDR2 SYGVKD. The CDR3 is 15 amino acids. Trimming stripped 3 bases from V and 1 base from J, with 10 bases between. Data came from immunoSEQ multiplex PCR; TCRdb stores just in-frame clones and leaves some out. Here the sample spans approximately 25,000 clones, approximately 67% being singletons. The V gene is TRBV10-3, the J gene TRBJ1-5, with D possibly matching TRBD1 (5 bases). This TCR was recovered from a human donor with chronic lymphocytic leukemia. This specimen was PBMCs, taken at disease progression, from a patient treated with ibrutinib. CDR3 nucleotides: TGTGCCATCAGTGATGCCTGGGACAGCAATCAGCCCCAGCATTTT. Translating it yields CAISDAWDSNQPQHF.